This entry features one T cell receptor (beta chain) sequence. Antigen specificity is unknown. TCRdb independently ran MiXCR on the 5' RACE reads; one entry per CDR3 protein. The sample lists around 250,000 distinct CDR3 sequences, around 15% seen once, with approximately 25% in the top ten. This sample was taken from a study of T-cell memory formation after mild COVID-19. Study results and limitations: CD4+ contracting clones lay mainly in CM and EM, CD8+ ones in EMRA. Some SARS-CoV-2-responding clones were already detected in memory before infection.

Sequenced: PBMCs or a T cell subset sorted from them (not recorded which). The sequence was collected from a man younger than 35 who had mild COVID-19 (a few samples of this study predate the infection). Cell type and time point are not known.

CDR3 DNA sequence: TGTGCCAGCAGCAAAAATTTGGCGGCAGGGGGCTTTGAAAAACTGTTTTTT. It codes for CASSKNLAAGGFEKLFF. V gene TRBV3-1 combines with J gene TRBJ1-4, with 8 bases aligning to TRBD1. From germline, CDR1 is LGHDT and CDR2 YNNKEL (reference sequence). This CDR3 spans 17 amino acids. With 5 bases clipped from V and 7 bases from J, the junction kept 15 bases outside the gene matches.